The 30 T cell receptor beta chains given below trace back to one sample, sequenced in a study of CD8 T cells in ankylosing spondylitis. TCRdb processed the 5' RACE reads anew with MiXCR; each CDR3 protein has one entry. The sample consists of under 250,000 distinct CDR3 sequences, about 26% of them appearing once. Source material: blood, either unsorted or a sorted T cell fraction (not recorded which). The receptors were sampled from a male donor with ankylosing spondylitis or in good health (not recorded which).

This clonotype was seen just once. Here the CDR3 DNA reads TGTGCCAGCAGTCCTACAGCAGGCTCTGGAAACACCATATATTTT. Its translation is CASSPTAGSGNTIYF. The rearrangement uses TRBV6-1 and TRBJ1-3; no clear D. CDR1 MNHNS and CDR2 SASEGT come from the germline V gene. The CDR3 spans 15 residues. Trimming took off 5 bases at V and 0 bases at J, with 11 bases between the two ends.

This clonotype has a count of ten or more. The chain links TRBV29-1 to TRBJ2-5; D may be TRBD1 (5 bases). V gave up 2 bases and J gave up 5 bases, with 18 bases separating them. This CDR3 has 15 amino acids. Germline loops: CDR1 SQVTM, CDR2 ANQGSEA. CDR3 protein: CSVEPRGARSETQYF. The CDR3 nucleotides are TGCAGCGTTGAACCACGTGGGGCACGGAGCGAGACCCAGTACTTC.

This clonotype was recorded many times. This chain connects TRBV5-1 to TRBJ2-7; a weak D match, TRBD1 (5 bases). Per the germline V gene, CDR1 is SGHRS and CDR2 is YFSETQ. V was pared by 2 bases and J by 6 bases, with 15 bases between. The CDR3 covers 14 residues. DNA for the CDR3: TGCGCCAGCAGCTTCAGCGCTCTCCAGGGCGAGCAGTACTTC. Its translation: CASSFSALQGEQYF.

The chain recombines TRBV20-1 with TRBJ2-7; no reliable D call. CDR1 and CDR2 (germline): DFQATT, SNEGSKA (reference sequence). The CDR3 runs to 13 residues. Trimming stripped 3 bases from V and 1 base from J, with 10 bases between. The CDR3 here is CSASSWSSYEQYF. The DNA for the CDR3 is TGCAGTGCTAGTTCCTGGAGTTCCTACGAGCAGTACTTC.

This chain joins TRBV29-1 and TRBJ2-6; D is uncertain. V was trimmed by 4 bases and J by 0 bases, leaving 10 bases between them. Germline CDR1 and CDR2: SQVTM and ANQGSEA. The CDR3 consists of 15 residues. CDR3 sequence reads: CSVAGIYSGANVLTF. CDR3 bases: TGCAGCGTTGCGGGCATTTACTCTGGGGCCAACGTCCTGACTTTC.

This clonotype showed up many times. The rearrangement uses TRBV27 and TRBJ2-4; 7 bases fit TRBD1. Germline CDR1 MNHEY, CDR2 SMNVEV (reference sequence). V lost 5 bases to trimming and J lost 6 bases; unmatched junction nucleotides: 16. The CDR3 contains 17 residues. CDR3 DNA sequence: TGTGCCAGCAGTCCAGGGGGATCGGGTACCTTTACAAACATTCAGTACTTC. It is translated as CASSPGGSGTFTNIQYF.

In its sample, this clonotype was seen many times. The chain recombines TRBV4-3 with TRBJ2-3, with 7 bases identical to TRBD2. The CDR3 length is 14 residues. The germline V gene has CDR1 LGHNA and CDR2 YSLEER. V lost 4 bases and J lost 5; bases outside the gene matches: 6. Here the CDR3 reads CASSLGGAGDTQYF. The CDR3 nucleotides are TGCGCCAGCAGCCTGGGAGGGGCTGGAGATACGCAGTATTTT.

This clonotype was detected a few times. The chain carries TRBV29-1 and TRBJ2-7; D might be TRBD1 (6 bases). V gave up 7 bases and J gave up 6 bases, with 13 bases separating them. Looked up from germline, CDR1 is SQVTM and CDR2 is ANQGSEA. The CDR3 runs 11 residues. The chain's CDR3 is CSGRDITEQYF. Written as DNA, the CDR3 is TGCAGCGGTCGGGACATCACCGAGCAGTACTTC.

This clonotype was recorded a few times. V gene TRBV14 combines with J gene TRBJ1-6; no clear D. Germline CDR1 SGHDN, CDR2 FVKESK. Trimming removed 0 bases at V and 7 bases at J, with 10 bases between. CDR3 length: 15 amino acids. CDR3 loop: CASSQDRGGNSPLHF. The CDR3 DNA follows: TGTGCCAGCAGCCAAGATCGGGGTGGCAATTCACCCCTCCACTTT.

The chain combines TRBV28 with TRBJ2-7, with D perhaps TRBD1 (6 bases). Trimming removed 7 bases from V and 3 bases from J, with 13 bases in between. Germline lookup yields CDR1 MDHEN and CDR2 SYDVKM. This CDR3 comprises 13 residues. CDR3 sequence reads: CASTQGNNYEQYF. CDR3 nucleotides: TGTGCCAGCACCCAGGGGAATAACTACGAGCAGTACTTC.

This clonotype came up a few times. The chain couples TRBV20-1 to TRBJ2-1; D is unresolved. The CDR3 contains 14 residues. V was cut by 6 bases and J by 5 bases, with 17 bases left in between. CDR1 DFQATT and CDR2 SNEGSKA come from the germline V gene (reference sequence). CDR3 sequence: CSAPSGRRHNEQFF. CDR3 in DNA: TGCAGTGCGCCCTCAGGACGGAGACACAATGAGCAGTTCTTC.

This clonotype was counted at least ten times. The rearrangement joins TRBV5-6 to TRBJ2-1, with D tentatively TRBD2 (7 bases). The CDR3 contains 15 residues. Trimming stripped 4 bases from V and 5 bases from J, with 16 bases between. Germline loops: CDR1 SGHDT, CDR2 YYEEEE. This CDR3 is CASSRGGGGNNEQFF. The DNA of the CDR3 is TGTGCCAGCAGCAGGGGGGGTGGTGGAAACAATGAGCAGTTCTTC. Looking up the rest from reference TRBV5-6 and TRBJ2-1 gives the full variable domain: DAGVTQSPTHLIKTRGQQVTLRCSPKSGHDTVSWYQQALGQGPQFIFQYYEEEERQRGNFPDRFSGHQFPNYSSELNVNALLLGDSALYLCASSRGGGGNNEQFFGPGTRLTVL.

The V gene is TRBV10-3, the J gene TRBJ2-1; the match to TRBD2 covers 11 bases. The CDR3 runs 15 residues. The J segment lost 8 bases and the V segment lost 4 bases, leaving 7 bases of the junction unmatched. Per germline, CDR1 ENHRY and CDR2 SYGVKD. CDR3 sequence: CAISASSGRRDEQFF. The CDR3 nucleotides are TGTGCCATCAGTGCCTCTAGCGGGAGGAGGGATGAGCAGTTCTTC.

CDR3 sequence: CSVQANYGYTF. The CDR3 coding sequence is TGCAGCGTCCAAGCTAACTATGGCTACACCTTC. The rearrangement uses TRBV29-1 and TRBJ1-2; D not resolved. V dropped 6 bases and J dropped 0 bases, with 5 bases sitting between them. CDR1 and CDR2 from the germline V gene are SQVTM and ANQGSEA. The CDR3 spans 11 residues.

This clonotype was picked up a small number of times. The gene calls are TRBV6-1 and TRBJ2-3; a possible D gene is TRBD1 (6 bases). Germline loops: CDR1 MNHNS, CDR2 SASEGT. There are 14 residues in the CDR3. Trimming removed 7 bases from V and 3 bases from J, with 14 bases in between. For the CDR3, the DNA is TGTGCCAGCATCGAAATCCAGGGGACAGATACGCAGTATTTT. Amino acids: CASIEIQGTDTQYF.

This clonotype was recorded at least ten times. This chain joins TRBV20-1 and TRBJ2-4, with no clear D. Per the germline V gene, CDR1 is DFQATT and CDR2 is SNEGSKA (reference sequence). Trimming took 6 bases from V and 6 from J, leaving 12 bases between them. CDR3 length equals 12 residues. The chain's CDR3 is CSAPGPGNIQYF. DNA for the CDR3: TGCAGTGCGCCGGGCCCCGGAAACATTCAGTACTTC.

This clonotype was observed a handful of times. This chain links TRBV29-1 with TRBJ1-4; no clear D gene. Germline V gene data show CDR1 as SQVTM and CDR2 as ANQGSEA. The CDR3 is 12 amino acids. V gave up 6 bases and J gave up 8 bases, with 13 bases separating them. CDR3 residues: CSVRRPGEKLFF. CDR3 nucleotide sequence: TGCAGCGTCCGCAGACCCGGGGAAAAACTGTTTTTT.

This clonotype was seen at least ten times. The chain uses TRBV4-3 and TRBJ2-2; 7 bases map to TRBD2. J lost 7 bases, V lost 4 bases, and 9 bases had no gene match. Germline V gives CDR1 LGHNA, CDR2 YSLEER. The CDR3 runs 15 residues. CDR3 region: CASSPGGGKIGELFF. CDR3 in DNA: TGCGCCAGCAGCCCGGGAGGCGGGAAAATCGGGGAGCTGTTTTTT.

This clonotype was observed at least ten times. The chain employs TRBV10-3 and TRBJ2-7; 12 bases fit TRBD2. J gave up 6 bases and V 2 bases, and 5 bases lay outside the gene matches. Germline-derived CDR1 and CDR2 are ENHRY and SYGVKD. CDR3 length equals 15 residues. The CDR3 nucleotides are TGTGCCATCAGTGAGCGACTAGCGGGAGTATCCGAGCAGTACTTC. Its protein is CAISERLAGVSEQYF.

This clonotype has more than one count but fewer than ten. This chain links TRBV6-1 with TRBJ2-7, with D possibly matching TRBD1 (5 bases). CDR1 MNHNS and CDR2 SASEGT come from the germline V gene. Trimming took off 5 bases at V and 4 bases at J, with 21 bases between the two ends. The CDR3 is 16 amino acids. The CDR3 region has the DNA TGTGCCAGCAGTAGAAGCCAGGGCCGACCCCCTTACGAGCAGTACTTC. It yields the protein CASSRSQGRPPYEQYF.

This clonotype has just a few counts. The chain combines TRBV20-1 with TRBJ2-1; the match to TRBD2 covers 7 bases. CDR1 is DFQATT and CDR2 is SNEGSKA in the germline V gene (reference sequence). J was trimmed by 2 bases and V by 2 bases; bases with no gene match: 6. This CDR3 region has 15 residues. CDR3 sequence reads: CSARWGLAAYNEQFF. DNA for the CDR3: TGCAGTGCTAGATGGGGCCTAGCGGCCTACAATGAGCAGTTCTTC.

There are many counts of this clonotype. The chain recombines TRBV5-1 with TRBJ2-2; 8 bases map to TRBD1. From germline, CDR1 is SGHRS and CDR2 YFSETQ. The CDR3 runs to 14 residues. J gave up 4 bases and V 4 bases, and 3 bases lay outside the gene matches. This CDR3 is CASSKDRGTGELFF. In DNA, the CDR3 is TGCGCCAGCAGCAAAGACAGGGGCACCGGGGAGCTGTTTTTT.

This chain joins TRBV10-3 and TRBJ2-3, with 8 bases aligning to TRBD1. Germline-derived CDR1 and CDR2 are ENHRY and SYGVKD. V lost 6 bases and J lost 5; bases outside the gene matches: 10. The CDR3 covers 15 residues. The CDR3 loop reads CAISTRDRGLDTQYF. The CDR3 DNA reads TGTGCCATCAGCACTCGTGACAGGGGATTAGATACGCAGTATTTT.

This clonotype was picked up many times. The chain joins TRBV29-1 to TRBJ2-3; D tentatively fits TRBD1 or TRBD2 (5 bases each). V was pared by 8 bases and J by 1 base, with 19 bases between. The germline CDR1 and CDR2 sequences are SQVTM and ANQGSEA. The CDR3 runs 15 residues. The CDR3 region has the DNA TGCAGCACGTCAAGGCCAGGGACGGGCACAGATACGCAGTATTTT. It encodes CSTSRPGTGTDTQYF.

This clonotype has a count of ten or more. Here the CDR3 reads CASSRSGSSYNEQFF. The CDR3 DNA follows: TGTGCCAGCAGCCGAAGCGGGAGTTCCTACAATGAGCAGTTCTTC. V usage is TRBV11-2 and J usage is TRBJ2-1; 8 bases line up with TRBD2. Germline lookup yields CDR1 SGHAT and CDR2 FQNNGV. V lost 5 bases, J lost 1 base, and 4 bases stayed unmatched. The CDR3 totals 15 residues.

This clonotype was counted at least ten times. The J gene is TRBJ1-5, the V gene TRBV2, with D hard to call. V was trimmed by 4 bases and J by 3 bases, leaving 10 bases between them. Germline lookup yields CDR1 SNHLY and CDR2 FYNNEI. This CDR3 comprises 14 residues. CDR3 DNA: TGTGCCAGCAGTGTTAGGCAGAACAATCAGCCCCAGCATTTT. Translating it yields CASSVRQNNQPQHF.

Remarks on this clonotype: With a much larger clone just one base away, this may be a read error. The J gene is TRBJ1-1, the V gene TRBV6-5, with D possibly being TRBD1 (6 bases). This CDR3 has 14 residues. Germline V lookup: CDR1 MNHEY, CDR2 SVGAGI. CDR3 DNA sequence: TGTCCCAGCAGGGACTCGGGACACAGGGCTGAAGCTTTCTTT. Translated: CPSRDSGHRAEAFF.

CDR3 sequence: CAIRDSDSPLHF. The CDR3 bases are TGTGCCATACGTGATTCGGATTCACCCCTCCACTTT. V usage is TRBV10-3 and J usage is TRBJ1-6; D uncertain. V dropped 9 bases and J dropped 8 bases, with 11 bases sitting between them. CDR3 size: 12 residues. Germline V lookup: CDR1 ENHRY, CDR2 SYGVKD.

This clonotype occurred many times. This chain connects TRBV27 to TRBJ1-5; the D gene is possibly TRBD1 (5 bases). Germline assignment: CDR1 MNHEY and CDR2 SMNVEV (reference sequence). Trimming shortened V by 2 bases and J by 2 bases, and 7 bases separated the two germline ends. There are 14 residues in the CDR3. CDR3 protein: CASSLTRGNQPQHF. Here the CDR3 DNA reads TGTGCCAGCAGTTTAACCAGGGGCAATCAGCCCCAGCATTTT.

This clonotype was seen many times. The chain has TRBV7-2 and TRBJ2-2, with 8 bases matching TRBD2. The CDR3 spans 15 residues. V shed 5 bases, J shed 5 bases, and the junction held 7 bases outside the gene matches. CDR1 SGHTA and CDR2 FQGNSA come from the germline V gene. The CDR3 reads CASSRGGSSTGELFF. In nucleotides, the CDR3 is TGTGCCAGCAGCCGGGGGGGGAGTAGTACCGGGGAGCTGTTTTTT.